This TCR beta chain was observed in a study of cytotoxic CD8 clonotypes in ibrutinib-treated CLL. Overall study findings and caveats: Baseline clonality, above age-matched healthy donor levels, tracked circulating CD8+ T-cell counts. Clonality grew at ibrutinib response; at progression, it decreased back toward baseline. Public clonotypes were seen rarely and were contracted or stable on treatment.

For this clone: Antigen unknown.

Sequenced by immunoSEQ multiplex PCR; TCRdb stores in-frame clones only, minus some. The table has approximately 200,000 clones, around 70% seen once. The CDR3 contains 15 residues. CDR1 is SNHLY and CDR2 is FYNNEI in the germline V gene. Trimming pared 0 bases from V and 5 bases from J, leaving 11 bases between. The sample in question was PBMCs, obtained after 24 months of ibrutinib treatment. The chain joins TRBV2 to TRBJ2-1; D is undetermined. This receptor was identified in a human donor with chronic lymphocytic leukemia. The CDR3 is CASSEAPLGNNEQFF. CDR3 in DNA: TGTGCCAGCAGTGAAGCCCCCCTAGGAAACAATGAGCAGTTCTTC.